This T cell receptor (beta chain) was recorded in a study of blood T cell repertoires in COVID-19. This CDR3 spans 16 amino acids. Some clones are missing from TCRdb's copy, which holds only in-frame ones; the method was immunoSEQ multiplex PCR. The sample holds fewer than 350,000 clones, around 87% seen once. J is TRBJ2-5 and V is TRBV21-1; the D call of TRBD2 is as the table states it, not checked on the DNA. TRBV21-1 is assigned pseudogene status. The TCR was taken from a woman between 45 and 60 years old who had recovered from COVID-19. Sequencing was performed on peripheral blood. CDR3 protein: CASSRALLEVEETQYF. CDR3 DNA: TGTGCCAGCAGCAGAGCCTTGTTGGAGGTCGAAGAGACCCAGTACTTC.